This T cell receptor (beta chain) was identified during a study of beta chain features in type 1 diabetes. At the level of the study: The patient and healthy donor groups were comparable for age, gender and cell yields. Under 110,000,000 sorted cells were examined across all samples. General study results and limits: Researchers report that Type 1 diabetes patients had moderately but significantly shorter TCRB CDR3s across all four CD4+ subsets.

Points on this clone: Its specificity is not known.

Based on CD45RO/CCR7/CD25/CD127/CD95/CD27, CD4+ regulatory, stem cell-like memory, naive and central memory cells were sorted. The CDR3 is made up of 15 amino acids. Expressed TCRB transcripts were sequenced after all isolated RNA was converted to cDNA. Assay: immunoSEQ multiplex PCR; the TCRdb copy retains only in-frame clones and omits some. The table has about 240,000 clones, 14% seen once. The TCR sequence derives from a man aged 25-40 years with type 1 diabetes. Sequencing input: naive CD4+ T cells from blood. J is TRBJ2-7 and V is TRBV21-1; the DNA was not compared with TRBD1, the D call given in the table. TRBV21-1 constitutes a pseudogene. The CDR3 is CAFARDRRSSYEQYF. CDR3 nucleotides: TGTGCCTTCGCCCGGGACAGGCGGAGCTCCTACGAGCAGTACTTC.